The present entry profiles one T cell receptor (beta chain) with its context. The data were obtained in a study of blood T cell repertoires in COVID-19. Study-wide background: Specimens from acute and convalescent COVID-19 originated in the United States, Italy and Spain.

Profiling relied on immunoSEQ multiplex PCR, and the TCRdb table lists in-frame clones only, not all of them. The sample records approximately 79,000 clones, roughly 82% being singletons. From germline, CDR1 is MNHEY and CDR2 SMNVEV (reference sequence). Unmatched junction bases numbered 16, after V lost 6 bases and J lost 5 bases. This CDR3 is 16 amino acids long. The material sequenced was peripheral blood. The TCR originated in a woman in her 50s with acute or convalescent COVID-19. The chain joins TRBV27 to TRBJ2-7, with 7 bases identical to TRBD1. CDR3 loop: CASSPRGQKGKNEQYF. In DNA form, the CDR3 reads TGTGCCAGCAGCCCCCGGGGACAGAAGGGTAAGAACGAGCAGTACTTC.